These T cell receptor beta chains were read from a single sample in a study of molecular identifiers for immune sequencing clone quantification. TCRdb independently ran MiXCR on the PCR reads; one entry per CDR3 protein. The sample lists 550,000 to 750,000 distinct CDR3 sequences; just under 20% were seen once. Material for sequencing was naive CD8+ T cells from blood, with Jurkat cell RNA spiked in. Every receptor here comes from a human donor in good health. Some libraries in this study had Jurkat cell RNA spiked in. Each CDR3 is given with its conserved first and last residue. A D gene is named only where the DNA matches it firmly. Rows give clone size only sometimes, using once, few, many, or a class for an expanded clone.

v_gene	d_gene	j_gene	abundance	CDR3nt	CDR3aa
TRBV29-1	TRBD1	TRBJ2-7	many	TGCAGCGTAATAGACAGGGGCTCCTACGAGCAGTACTTC	CSVIDRGSYEQYF
TRBV24-1	-	TRBJ2-5	-	TGTGCCACCAGTGCCGGTTACCAAGAGACCCAGTACTTC	CATSAGYQETQYF
TRBV12-3/TRBV12-4	-	TRBJ2-1	few	TGTGCCAGCAGTTTAGGGCCCTCCAATGAGCAGTTCTTC	CASSLGPSNEQFF
TRBV19	-	TRBJ1-1	-	TGTGCCAGCCAGGACATACTGACTACTGAAGCTTTCTTT	CASQDILTTEAFF
TRBV6-6	-	TRBJ2-7	many	TGTGCCAGCAGTTACTCGAGTGGCTACTACGAGCAGTACTTC	CASSYSSGYYEQYF
TRBV19	TRBD1	TRBJ2-7	few	TGTGCCAGTAGTATATCGGGACAGGGGTACGAGCAGTACTTC	CASSISGQGYEQYF
TRBV2	TRBD1	TRBJ2-1	-	TGTGCCAGAGATGTACGACAGGGCCTCTACAATGAGCAGTTCTTC	CARDVRQGLYNEQFF
TRBV28	-	TRBJ2-7	many	TGTGCCAGCAGTTTCCGGGGCTGGTACGAGCAGTACTTC	CASSFRGWYEQYF
TRBV9	TRBD1	TRBJ1-4	-	TGTGCCAGCAGCGTAGAGGCCGGACAGGGTCGCGAAAAACTGTTTTTT	CASSVEAGQGREKLFF
TRBV4-2	-	TRBJ2-3	-	TGTGCCAGCAGCCAAGACTCCTTGGGGGTAGATACGCAGTATTTT	CASSQDSLGVDTQYF
TRBV27	TRBD1	TRBJ2-7	-	TGTGCCAGCAGTTTAGTACAGGGGAACTACTACGAGCAGTACTTC	CASSLVQGNYYEQYF
TRBV19	-	TRBJ2-1	few	TGTGCCAGTAGTATACTGAACAATGAGCAGTTCTTC	CASSILNNEQFF
TRBV19	-	TRBJ2-7	few	TGTGCCAGTAGTATGTACGGAGAAACGTACGAGCAGTACTTC	CASSMYGETYEQYF
TRBV12-5	TRBD2	TRBJ2-3	-	TGTGCTAGTGGACCTGGGACTAGAGGAGGTGGGGATACGCAGTATTTT	CASGPGTRGGGDTQYF
TRBV24-1	-	TRBJ2-3	many	TGTGCCACCGAGGGGGGAGATACGCAGTATTTT	CATEGGDTQYF
TRBV6-2/TRBV6-3	TRBD2	TRBJ2-7	many	TGTGCCAGCAGTTTCGCCCTCGGGACTAGCGCTCAAGAGCAGTACTTC	CASSFALGTSAQEQYF
TRBV7-3	-	TRBJ1-1	many	TGTGCCAGCAGCTTAATCCCCCTTGACACAGGAAACACTGAAGCTTTCTTT	CASSLIPLDTGNTEAFF
TRBV27	-	TRBJ2-7	many	TGTGCCAGCAGTTTAGGAATTCCCTACGAGCAGTACTTC	CASSLGIPYEQYF
TRBV29-1	-	TRBJ1-2	-	TGCAGCGTTGGAGGAGGGGTAGGCTATGGCTACACCTTC	CSVGGGVGYGYTF
TRBV3-1	TRBD2	TRBJ2-3	many	TGTGCCAGCAGCCAAGACGGGGAGGGTGATACGCAGTATTTT	CASSQDGEGDTQYF
TRBV10-3	-	TRBJ1-1	many	TGTGCCATCAGTGAGTACAGGGACACTGAAGCTTTCTTT	CAISEYRDTEAFF
TRBV30	-	TRBJ1-1	many	TGTGCCTGGACCAGGGTTCGTGGCACTGAAGCTTTCTTT	CAWTRVRGTEAFF
TRBV18	-	TRBJ2-2	many	TGTGCCAGCTCAAGAACAGGCCCCAACACCGGGGAGCTGTTTTTT	CASSRTGPNTGELFF
TRBV5-1	TRBD2	TRBJ2-5	many	TGCGCCAGCAGCCTCTCAGCGGGGGTCCAAGAGACCCAGTACTTC	CASSLSAGVQETQYF
TRBV7-6	-	TRBJ2-3	many	TGTGCCAGCAGCTTAGAACTAGAAACAGATACGCAGTATTTT	CASSLELETDTQYF
TRBV6-6	-	TRBJ1-5	many	TGTGCCAGCAGTTACGCAGGGGATAATCAGCCCCAGCATTTT	CASSYAGDNQPQHF
TRBV27	TRBD1	TRBJ2-7	many	TGTGCCAGCAGTCAATTCCCGACAGGGCCCAACGAGCAGTACTTC	CASSQFPTGPNEQYF
TRBV19	-	TRBJ2-1	few	TGTGCCAGTACGGACCTCCCAGCTAATGAGCAGTTCTTC	CASTDLPANEQFF